These T cell receptor beta chains were read from a single sample in a study of somatic mutations in cytotoxic T cells in rheumatoid arthritis. Measured with immunoSEQ multiplex PCR; TCRdb has only the in-frame clones, and not every one. The table records approximately 23,000 clones, about 77% of them present only once. Sequences were obtained from CD8+ T cells sorted from blood. These receptor sequences come from an adult with rheumatoid arthritis. Each CDR3 is given with its conserved first and last residue. D genes are given only for firm matches.

D: .; J: TRBJ2-1; V: TRBV6-6; CDR3: CASSYGRPGEQFF
D: .; J: TRBJ1-2; V: TRBV7-2; CDR3: CASSLGPGHNYGYTF
D: .; J: TRBJ2-7; V: TRBV30; CDR3: CAWSAGIGSYEQYF
D: .; J: TRBJ1-1; V: TRBV2; CDR3: CASRPWGENTEAFF
D: .; J: TRBJ1-1; V: TRBV11-2; CDR3: CASSLADRGTEAFF
D: TRBD1; J: TRBJ2-7; V: TRBV29-1; CDR3: CSAINRGPLYEQYF
D: TRBD1; J: TRBJ2-3; V: TRBV4-2; CDR3: CASSQDPTGGTDTQYF
D: .; J: TRBJ1-6; V: TRBV19; CDR3: CASSIEALGYNSPLHF
D: TRBD1; J: TRBJ1-2; V: TRBV19; CDR3: CASSIWDRESYGYTF
D: .; J: TRBJ2-1; V: TRBV10-1; CDR3: CASSEGTRSYNEQFF
D: .; J: TRBJ1-5; V: TRBV7-9; CDR3: CASSLSQTEDQPQHF
D: .; J: TRBJ2-2; V: TRBV7-7; CDR3: CASSFNLVALNTGELFF
D: .; J: TRBJ1-1; V: TRBV19; CDR3: CASSPLYNTEAFF
D: .; J: TRBJ2-1; V: TRBV11-2; CDR3: CASSFRGGGRNEQFF
D: .; J: TRBJ2-7; V: TRBV5-6; CDR3: CASSTATGAFYEQYF
D: .; J: TRBJ2-3; V: TRBV5-1; CDR3: CASSLGDGGTDTQYF
D: .; J: TRBJ2-4; V: TRBV19; CDR3: CASSIGTKNIQYF
D: .; J: TRBJ2-2; V: TRBV19; CDR3: CASSISPAGTGELFF
D: .; J: TRBJ2-2; V: TRBV2; CDR3: CASGGENTGELFF
D: .; J: TRBJ1-5; V: TRBV4-3; CDR3: CASSQEHNSNQPQHF
D: TRBD2; J: TRBJ2-3; V: TRBV27; CDR3: CASSTPGLAGVDTQYF
D: .; J: TRBJ1-2; V: TRBV6-8; CDR3: CASSRVRNSSF
D: TRBD1; J: TRBJ2-1; V: TRBV7-3; CDR3: CASSLTGAGYNEQFF
D: TRBD2; J: TRBJ2-7; V: TRBV6-1; CDR3: CASSGGLAGYEQYF
D: .; J: TRBJ1-1; V: TRBV29-1; CDR3: CSVWEGQRNTEAFF
D: .; J: TRBJ2-7; V: TRBV5-6; CDR3: CASSLGQSSYEQYF
D: .; J: TRBJ1-2; V: TRBV6-1; CDR3: CASREGNYGYTF
D: .; J: TRBJ1-1; V: TRBV30; CDR3: CAWRGNTEAFF
D: TRBD2; J: TRBJ2-7; V: TRBV19; CDR3: CASSITSGGTYEQYF
D: .; J: TRBJ2-1; V: TRBV11-2; CDR3: CASSPGDYSYNEQFF